This entry describes one T cell receptor (beta chain). Antigen specificity is unknown. On cycle 4 day 1 and cycle 7 day 1, as well as at baseline, blood was sampled. The entry originates in a study of OX40 agonist ivuxolimab in advanced cancers. The overall study: An agonistic anti-OX40 (CD134) antibody, ivuxolimab, was used to treat the patients. Every patient in dose escalation had hepatocellular carcinoma, melanoma, renal cell or head and neck cancer. General observations from the study: Expanded clones tended on average to be more numerous among CD8+ T cells than CD4+.

Some clones are missing from TCRdb's copy, which holds only in-frame ones; the method was immunoSEQ multiplex PCR. The sample includes fewer than 85,000 clones, less than 85% seen only once; the top ten take around 0.49%. Germline CDR1 is SGDLS and CDR2 is YYNGEE. This CDR3 is 14 amino acids long. V gave up 2 bases and J gave up 5 bases, with 13 bases separating them. The chain combines TRBV9 with TRBJ2-5; D is possibly TRBD1 or TRBD2 (5 bases each). The TCR comes from an adult with an advanced solid tumor such as melanoma, head and neck, liver or kidney cancer. Sequencing used CD4+ or CD8+ T cells sorted from blood, obtained in a trial of the OX40 agonist ivuxolimab. CDR3 sequence reads: CASSVGGWGETQYF. The CDR3, as DNA: TGTGCCAGCAGCGTCGGTGGGTGGGGGGAGACCCAGTACTTC.